One T cell receptor (beta chain) is described in this entry. What it binds is not known. The investigators amplified TCR beta CDR3 regions from RNA transcripts. RT-PCR in the first round (using the HTBI primer set) targeted the TCR CDR3. TCRdb fed the multiplex PCR reads into MiXCR, producing one record per CDR3 protein. The data contain some 570,000 distinct CDR3 sequences, 14% of them seen just once; the ten biggest clones take up 7% to 9%. This record comes from a study of T cells in Graves' hyperthyroidism and ophthalmopathy. Trimming took off 8 bases at V and 0 bases at J, with 14 bases between the two ends. CDR3 length equals 15 residues. The germline V gene has CDR1 MNHEY and CDR2 SVGEGT. The study's findings and limits: A model built on 13 V-J features separated ophthalmopathy from stable hyperthyroidism.

This chain connects TRBV6-2 or TRBV6-3 to TRBJ1-5; the D gene is possibly TRBD1 (5 bases). Sample: blood. The clonotype comes from a woman aged 18-29 years with Graves' ophthalmopathy. As DNA, the CDR3 is TGTGCCAGCTTCTTCGGGGGGAGTAGCAATCAGCCCCAGCATTTT. Residues: CASFFGGSSNQPQHF.